This TCR beta chain was found in a study of Graves' ophthalmopathy and Graves' hyperthyroidism. Trimming took off 0 bases at V and 6 bases at J, with 15 bases between the two ends. In germline, CDR1 is SEHNR, CDR2 FQNEAQ (reference sequence). This CDR3 comprises 15 residues. Amplifying from RNA transcripts, the study obtained TCR beta CDR3 regions. Scientists carried out first-round RT-PCR using HTBI primers and then a second-round multiplex PCR. TCRdb re-called the multiplex PCR reads with MiXCR, one entry per CDR3 protein. The sample holds some 1.1 million distinct CDR3 sequences, about 36% seen once. This clonotype came up many times.

Source material: peripheral blood or thyroid tissue (not recorded which). This TCR was recovered from an adult man with Graves' hyperthyroidism. The V gene is TRBV7-9, the J gene TRBJ2-7; no clear D gene. In nucleotides, the CDR3 is TGTGCCAGCAGCTTAGCGACACAGAGGACCGTCGAGCAGTACTTC. This translates into CASSLATQRTVEQYF.